The 20 T cell receptor beta chains in this list originate from one sample, sequenced in a study of blood T cell repertoires in COVID-19. The assay was immunoSEQ multiplex PCR, and TCRdb's table has in-frame clones only and misses some. The table shows 65,000 to 75,000 clones, with 70% to 90% occurring only once. Sequencing was done on a sample of peripheral blood. These receptors were collected from a man in his fifties or sixties with active COVID-19.

The rearrangement links TRBV4-1 to TRBJ2-5; 13 bases agree with TRBD2. V lost 3 bases and J lost 1; bases outside the gene matches: 2. CDR1 and CDR2 from the germline V gene are MGHRA and YSYEKL. The CDR3 runs 16 residues. The CDR3 sequence is CASSHRLAGGQETQYF. DNA of the CDR3: TGCGCCAGCAGCCACAGACTAGCGGGAGGCCAAGAGACCCAGTACTTC.

The V and J genes are TRBV7-2 and TRBJ2-6; a weak D match, TRBD1 (6 bases). Germline loops: CDR1 SGHTA, CDR2 FQGNSA. V lost 5 bases and J 4 bases, leaving 18 bases between the germline ends. The CDR3 totals 17 residues. The DNA for the CDR3 is TGTGCCAGCAGCCCCGCCGGACAGTTCGGCGGGGCCAACGTCCTGACTTTC. It specifies CASSPAGQFGGANVLTF. The full variable domain, rest sourced from reference TRBV7-2 and TRBJ2-6, is GAGVSQSPSNKVTEKGKDVELRCDPISGHTALYWYRQSLGQGLEFLIYFQGNSAPDKSGLPSDRFSAERTGGSVSTLTIQRTQQEDSAVYLCASSPAGQFGGANVLTFGAGSRLTVL.

The chain carries TRBV7-7 and TRBJ2-6, with D unclear. There are 15 residues in the CDR3. V was trimmed by 1 base and J by 4 bases, leaving 8 bases between them. The germline V gene has CDR1 SSHAT and CDR2 FNYEAQ (reference sequence). The CDR3 sequence: CASSLGVGGANVLTF. In DNA, the CDR3 is TGTGCCAGCAGCTTAGGAGTGGGCGGGGCCAACGTCCTGACTTTC.

The chain uses TRBV5-1 and TRBJ2-6, with D perhaps matching TRBD2 (6 bases). Germline lookup yields CDR1 SGHRS and CDR2 YFSETQ. The germline V and J ends were trimmed by 4 bases and 4 bases, with 21 bases remaining between them. The CDR3 extends over 18 amino acids. CDR3 coding DNA: TGCGCCAGCAGCCTTTTCGGGCGGGGCCCGCGGGGGGCCAACGTCCTGACTTTC. It codes for CASSLFGRGPRGANVLTF.

The chain has TRBV24-1 and TRBJ2-3, with 8 bases identical to TRBD2. V lost 4 bases and J lost 6; bases outside the gene matches: 5. The CDR3 runs to 14 residues. The V gene's germline CDR1 is KGHDR and CDR2 SFDVKD. CDR3 residues: CATSEGPGGDTQYF. CDR3 sequence (DNA): TGTGCCACCAGTGAAGGTCCGGGAGGGGATACGCAGTATTTT.

This sequence joins TRBV2 and TRBJ1-3; possibly TRBD1 for D (6 bases). V lost 0 bases, J lost 0 bases, and 12 bases lay in between. Germline-derived CDR1 and CDR2 are SNHLY and FYNNEI. The CDR3 totals 17 residues. The chain's CDR3 is CASSEALGGGSGNTIYF. The CDR3 region has the DNA TGTGCCAGCAGTGAAGCGCTTGGGGGCGGCTCTGGAAACACCATATATTTT.

This chain links TRBV11-2 with TRBJ2-3; D is uncertain. Trimming removed 3 bases from V and 4 bases from J, with 5 bases in between. Germline V gene sequence: CDR1 SGHAT, CDR2 FQNNGV. The CDR3 totals 12 residues. CDR3 residues: CASSFRADTQYF. The CDR3, as DNA: TGTGCCAGCAGCTTTCGTGCAGATACGCAGTATTTT.

J is TRBJ2-3 and V is TRBV13; 7 positions match TRBD2. Trimming at V came to 6 bases and at J to 4 bases, leaving 4 bases not matched to a gene. The CDR3 consists of 13 residues. Germline V gene lookup returns CDR1 PRHDT and CDR2 FYEKMQ (reference sequence). Written as DNA, the CDR3 is TGTGCCAGCAGACTAGCGATCGCAGATACGCAGTATTTT. This encodes CASRLAIADTQYF.

The chain is built from TRBV15 and TRBJ2-2; 8 nucleotides match TRBD2. The CDR3 consists of 18 residues. The germline V gene encodes CDR1 LNHNV and CDR2 YYDKDF (reference sequence). V lost 0 bases and J lost 1; bases outside the gene matches: 7. The CDR3 DNA follows: TGTGCCACCAGCAGAGACGCGCAGGGACTAGAGAACACCGGGGAGCTGTTTTTT. It encodes CATSRDAQGLENTGELFF.

This clone was recorded only once. The J gene is TRBJ2-7, the V gene TRBV2; TRBD2 agrees at 8 bases. V shed 3 bases and J 5 bases; nucleotides not matched to a gene: 12. Per germline, CDR1 SNHLY and CDR2 FYNNEI. The CDR3 covers 16 residues. The CDR3 here is CASSEVTSENEDEQYF. In nucleotides, the CDR3 is TGTGCCAGCAGTGAGGTGACTAGCGAAAACGAGGACGAGCAGTACTTC. Full variable domain (rest looked up from reference TRBV2 and TRBJ2-7): EPEVTQTPSHQVTQMGQEVILRCVPISNHLYFYWYRQILGQKVEFLVSFYNNEISEKSEIFDDQFSVERPDGSNFTLKIRSTKLEDSAMYFCASSEVTSENEDEQYFGPGTRLTVT.

This clone was found once. The V gene is TRBV7-3, the J gene TRBJ2-3, with D unresolved. The germline V gene has CDR1 SGHTA and CDR2 FQGTGA. Deletions cut 5 bases from V and 2 bases from J, with 11 bases between. This CDR3 spans 14 amino acids. CDR3 residues: CASSPDDITDTQYF. The CDR3 region has the DNA TGTGCCAGCAGCCCCGACGACATCACAGATACGCAGTATTTT.

The V and J genes are TRBV9 and TRBJ2-1; 13 positions agree with TRBD2. Per the germline V gene, CDR1 is SGDLS and CDR2 is YYNGEE. CDR3 length equals 16 residues. V shed 0 bases and J 7 bases; nucleotides not matched to a gene: 4. The CDR3 coding sequence is TGTGCCAGCAGCGTAGAGAGGACTAGCGGGAGTAATGAGCAGTTCTTC. Its protein product is CASSVERTSGSNEQFF.

The chain uses TRBV12-3 or TRBV12-4 and TRBJ2-5; TRBD1 might be the D (5 bases). The CDR3 is made up of 13 amino acids. V lost 6 bases and J lost 5, with 13 bases in between. In nucleotides, the CDR3 is TGTGCCAGCAGGGATGGGGCGCGGGAGACCCAGTACTTC. Translated, it gives CASRDGARETQYF.

Written as DNA, the CDR3 is TGTGCCAGCAGTGAAGGTCTAGGGACAGACCGGCTCCACTTT. It specifies CASSEGLGTDRLHF. The chain carries TRBV2 and TRBJ1-6, with 7 bases lining up with TRBD1. V lost 1 base, J lost 16 bases, and 10 bases stayed unmatched. Germline assignment: CDR1 SNHLY and CDR2 FYNNEI. The CDR3 consists of 14 residues.

The chain employs TRBV2 and TRBJ2-5; 11 nucleotides match TRBD2. This CDR3 is built from 15 residues. The germline CDR1 and CDR2 sequences are SNHLY and FYNNEI. V lost 6 bases and J lost 4; bases outside the gene matches: 7. CDR3 region: CASSLWLAGGETQYF. The CDR3 nucleotides read TGTGCCAGCAGCCTTTGGCTAGCGGGGGGAGAGACCCAGTACTTC.

The chain has TRBV4-2 and TRBJ2-7; TRBD2 matches at 9 bases. This CDR3 contains 14 residues. Germline V lookup: CDR1 LGHNA, CDR2 YNFKEQ. V trimming: 3 bases; J trimming: 4 bases; junction bases outside the gene matches: 4. CDR3 DNA sequence: TGTGCCAGCAGCCATAGCGGGAGTTTGTACGAGCAGTACTTC. This translates into CASSHSGSLYEQYF.

The rearrangement links TRBV28 to TRBJ1-4; tentative D call: TRBD1 (6 bases). The V end lost 3 bases, the J end lost 2 bases, and 10 bases lay between the germline ends. CDR1 and CDR2 from the germline V gene are MDHEN and SYDVKM. The CDR3 runs 15 residues. The CDR3 loop reads CASSFTGTTNEKLFF. The CDR3 bases are TGTGCCAGCAGTTTTACAGGGACCACTAATGAAAAACTGTTTTTT.

In nucleotides, the CDR3 is TGTGCCAGCAGTCGACAGGTCTACAGTAATGAAAAACTGTTTTTT. This sequence encodes CASSRQVYSNEKLFF. The V call is TRBV6-5, the J call TRBJ1-4, with D possibly matching TRBD1 (6 bases). The ends were cut back, 5 bases at V and 4 bases at J, with 14 bases in the middle. Germline CDR1 reads MNHEY; CDR2 reads SVGAGI. The CDR3 loop spans 15 amino acids.

This rearrangement joins TRBV5-6 to TRBJ2-5; a possible D gene is TRBD1 (5 bases). The germline gives CDR1 SGHDT, CDR2 YYEEEE. V dropped 4 bases and J dropped 2 bases, with 15 bases sitting between them. The CDR3 covers 15 residues. CDR3 loop: CASSEADNSQETQYF. Here the CDR3 DNA reads TGTGCCAGCAGCGAGGCGGACAATTCTCAAGAGACCCAGTACTTC.

The rearrangement joins TRBV5-4 to TRBJ1-3, with TRBD1 matching 7 bases. V lost 4 bases to trimming and J lost 2 bases; unmatched junction nucleotides: 6. CDR1 SGHNT and CDR2 YYREEE come from the germline V gene (reference sequence). The CDR3 runs to 15 residues. DNA of the CDR3: TGTGCCAGCAGCCGCGGGACAGTGCCTGGAAACACCATATATTTT. Translating it yields CASSRGTVPGNTIYF.